This T cell receptor beta chain was profiled in a study of T-cell memory formation after mild COVID-19. TCRdb analysed the 5' RACE reads with MiXCR anew, one entry per CDR3 protein. The data hold about 81,000 distinct CDR3 sequences, with 20% to 25% observed a single time. Sequencing was carried out using PBMCs or a T cell subset sorted from them (not recorded which). The TCR was taken from a man between 18 and 29 years old who had mild COVID-19 (a few samples of this study predate the infection). Cell type and time point are not known.

The chain's CDR3 is CASSWSYTGELFF. The CDR3, as DNA: TGTGCCAGCAGTTGGTCTTACACCGGGGAGCTGTTTTTT. The J gene is TRBJ2-2, the V gene TRBV6-5; D call uncertain. Looked up from germline, CDR1 is MNHEY and CDR2 is SVGAGI. The V gene lost 4 bases and the J gene lost 3 bases, with 6 bases spanning the gap. The CDR3 is made up of 13 amino acids.